This T cell receptor beta chain was captured in a study of T cells in women clearing cervical HPV infection. Background on the study: Case blood was drawn when the lesion was first found; control blood after infection became undetectable. HLA type stays a possible confounder, typing being limited. Study conclusions and caveats: CIN3+ cases had significantly higher TCR repertoire richness than controls, but evenness did not differ.

Only in-frame clones appear in the TCRdb table, and some are missing; sequencing was by immunoSEQ multiplex PCR. Listed are more than 25,000 clones; 8.5% to 14% falls within the top ten. Remarks on this clone: Its antigen is still unknown. With the read ending 3 residues before the CDR3 end, the germline J gene is used to fill in that end.

The J segment lost 1 base and the V segment lost 8 bases, leaving 10 bases of the junction unmatched. The CDR3 has 15 amino acids. Per the germline V gene, CDR1 is LNHDA and CDR2 is SQIVND (reference sequence). The TCR comes from a woman aged 18-69 years with a cervical HPV16 infection that either progressed to CIN3+ or cleared (not recorded which). The gene calls are TRBV19 and TRBJ1-2; 7 bases match TRBD1. Sequenced material: blood buffy coat. The CDR3 bases that were read are TGTGCCAGTCTCCGGGACAGTGAGTTTAACTATGGC. It encodes CASLRDSEFNYG. In full, the CDR3 reads CASLRDSEFNYGYTF.